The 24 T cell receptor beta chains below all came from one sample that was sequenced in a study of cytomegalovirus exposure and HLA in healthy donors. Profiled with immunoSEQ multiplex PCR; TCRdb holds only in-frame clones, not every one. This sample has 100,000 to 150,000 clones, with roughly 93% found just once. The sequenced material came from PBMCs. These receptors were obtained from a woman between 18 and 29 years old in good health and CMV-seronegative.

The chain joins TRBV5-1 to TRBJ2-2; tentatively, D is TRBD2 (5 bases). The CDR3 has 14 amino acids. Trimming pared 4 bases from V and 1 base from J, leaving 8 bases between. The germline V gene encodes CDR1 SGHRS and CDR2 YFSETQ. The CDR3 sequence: CASSLTRNTGELFF. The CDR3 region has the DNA TGCGCCAGCAGCCTAACTAGGAACACCGGGGAGCTGTTTTTT.

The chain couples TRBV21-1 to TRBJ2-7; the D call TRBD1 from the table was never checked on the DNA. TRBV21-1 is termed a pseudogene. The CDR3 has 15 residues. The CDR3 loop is CASLLGQGGTYEQYF. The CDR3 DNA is TGTGCCAGCCTCTTGGGACAGGGGGGCACCTACGAGCAGTACTTC.

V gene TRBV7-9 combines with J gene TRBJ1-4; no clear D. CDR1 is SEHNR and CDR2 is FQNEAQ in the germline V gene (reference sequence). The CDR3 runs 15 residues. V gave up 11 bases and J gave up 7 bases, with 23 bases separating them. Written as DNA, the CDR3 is TGTGCCGCAGGCGAGGGAGAGGAGGCGAGTGAAAAACTGTTTTTT. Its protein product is CAAGEGEEASEKLFF. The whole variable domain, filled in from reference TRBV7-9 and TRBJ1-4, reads DTGVSQNPRHKITKRGQNVTFRCDPISEHNRLYWYRQTLGQGPEFLTYFQNEAQLEKSRLLSDRFSAERPKGSFSTLEIQRTEQGDSAMYLCAAGEGEEASEKLFFGSGTQLSVL.

CDR3 sequence (DNA): TGTGCCAGCAGTGACCCTAGCGGGAGGGCCTTTGGCACAGATACGCAGTATTTT. Protein sequence: CASSDPSGRAFGTDTQYF. The J gene is TRBJ2-3, the V gene TRBV28, with 12 nucleotides matching TRBD2. The CDR3 consists of 18 residues. Germline V lookup: CDR1 MDHEN, CDR2 SYDVKM. Trimming at V came to 5 bases and at J to 1 base, leaving 10 bases not matched to a gene.

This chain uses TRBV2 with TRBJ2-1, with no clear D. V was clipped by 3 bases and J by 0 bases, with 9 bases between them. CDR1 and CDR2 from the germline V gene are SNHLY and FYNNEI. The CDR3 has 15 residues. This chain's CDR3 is CASSDSSFSYNEQFF. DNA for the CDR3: TGTGCCAGCAGTGATAGCTCTTTCTCCTACAATGAGCAGTTCTTC.

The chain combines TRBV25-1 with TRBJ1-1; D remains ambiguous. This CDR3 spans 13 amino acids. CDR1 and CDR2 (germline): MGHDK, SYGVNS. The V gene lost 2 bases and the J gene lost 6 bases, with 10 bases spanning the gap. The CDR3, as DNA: TGTGCCAGCAGTGAAGGAGCACGTGCTGAAGCTTTCTTT. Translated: CASSEGARAEAFF.

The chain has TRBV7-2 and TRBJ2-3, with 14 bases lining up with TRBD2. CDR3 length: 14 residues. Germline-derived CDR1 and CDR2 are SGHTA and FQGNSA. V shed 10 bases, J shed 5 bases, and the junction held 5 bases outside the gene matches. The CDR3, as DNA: TGTGCCACCACGGGACTAGCGGGAGTAGATACGCAGTATTTT. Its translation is CATTGLAGVDTQYF. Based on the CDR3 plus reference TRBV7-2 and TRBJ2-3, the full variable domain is GAGVSQSPSNKVTEKGKDVELRCDPISGHTALYWYRQSLGQGLEFLIYFQGNSAPDKSGLPSDRFSAERTGGSVSTLTIQRTQQEDSAVYLCATTGLAGVDTQYFGPGTRLTVL.

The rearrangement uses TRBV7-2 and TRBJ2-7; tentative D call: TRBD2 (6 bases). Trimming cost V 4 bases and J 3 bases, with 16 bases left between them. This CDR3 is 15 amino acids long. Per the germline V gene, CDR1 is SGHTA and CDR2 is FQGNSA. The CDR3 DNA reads TGTGCCAGCAGCTGGGGGGTGGGACTGAACTACGAGCAGTACTTC. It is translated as CASSWGVGLNYEQYF.

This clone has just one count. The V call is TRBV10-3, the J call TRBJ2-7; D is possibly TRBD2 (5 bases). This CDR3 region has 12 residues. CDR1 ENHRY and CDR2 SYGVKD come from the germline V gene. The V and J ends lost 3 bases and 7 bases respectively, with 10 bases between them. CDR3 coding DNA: TGTGCCATCAGTGATTTTGGCGGGGAGCAGTACTTC. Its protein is CAISDFGGEQYF.

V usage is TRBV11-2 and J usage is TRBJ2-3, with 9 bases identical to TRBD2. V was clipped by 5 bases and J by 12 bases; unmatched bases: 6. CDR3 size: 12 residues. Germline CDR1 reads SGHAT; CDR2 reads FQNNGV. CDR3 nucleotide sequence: TGTGCCAGCAGCGACACCGGGACTAGCCAGTATTTT. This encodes CASSDTGTSQYF.

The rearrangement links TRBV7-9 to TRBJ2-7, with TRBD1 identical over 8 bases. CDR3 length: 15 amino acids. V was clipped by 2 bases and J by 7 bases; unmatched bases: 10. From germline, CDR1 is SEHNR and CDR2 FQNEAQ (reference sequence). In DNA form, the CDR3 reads TGTGCCAGCAGCTTATTGGCAGGGGGCAAGTGGGAGCAGTACTTC. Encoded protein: CASSLLAGGKWEQYF. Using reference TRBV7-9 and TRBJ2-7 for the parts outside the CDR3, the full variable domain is DTGVSQNPRHKITKRGQNVTFRCDPISEHNRLYWYRQTLGQGPEFLTYFQNEAQLEKSRLLSDRFSAERPKGSFSTLEIQRTEQGDSAMYLCASSLLAGGKWEQYFGPGTRLTVT.

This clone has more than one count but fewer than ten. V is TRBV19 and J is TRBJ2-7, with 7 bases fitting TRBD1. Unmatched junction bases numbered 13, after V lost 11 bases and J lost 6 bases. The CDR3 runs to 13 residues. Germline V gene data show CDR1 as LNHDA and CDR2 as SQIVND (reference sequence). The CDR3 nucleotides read TGTGCCGACCGGGACAGTATTTTTCCCGAGCAGTACTTC. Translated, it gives CADRDSIFPEQYF.

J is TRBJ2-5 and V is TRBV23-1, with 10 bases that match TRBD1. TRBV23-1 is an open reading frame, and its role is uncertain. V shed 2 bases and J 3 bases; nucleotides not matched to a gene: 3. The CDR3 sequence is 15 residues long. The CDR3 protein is CASSQQGQGEETQYF. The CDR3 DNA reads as TGCGCCAGCAGTCAACAAGGACAGGGGGAAGAGACCCAGTACTTC.

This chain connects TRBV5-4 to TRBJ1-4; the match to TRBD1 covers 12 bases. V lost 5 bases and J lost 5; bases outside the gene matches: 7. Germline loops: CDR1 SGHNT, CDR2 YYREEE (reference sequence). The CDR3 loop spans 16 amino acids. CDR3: CASREGQGASNEKLFF. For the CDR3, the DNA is TGTGCCAGCAGGGAGGGACAGGGGGCAAGCAATGAAAAACTGTTTTTT.

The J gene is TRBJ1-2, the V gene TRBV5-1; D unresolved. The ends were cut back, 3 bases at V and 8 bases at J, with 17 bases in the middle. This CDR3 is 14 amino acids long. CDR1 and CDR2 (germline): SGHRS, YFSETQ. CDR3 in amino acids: CASSSDDPGRGYTF. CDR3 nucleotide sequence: TGCGCCAGCAGCTCCGACGACCCCGGGAGGGGCTACACCTTC.

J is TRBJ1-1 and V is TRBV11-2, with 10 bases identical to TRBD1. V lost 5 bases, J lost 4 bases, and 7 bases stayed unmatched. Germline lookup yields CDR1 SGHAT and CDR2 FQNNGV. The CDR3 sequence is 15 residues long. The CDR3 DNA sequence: TGTGCCAGCAGCGTTCGACAGGGGGCAGGCACTGAAGCTTTCTTT. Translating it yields CASSVRQGAGTEAFF.

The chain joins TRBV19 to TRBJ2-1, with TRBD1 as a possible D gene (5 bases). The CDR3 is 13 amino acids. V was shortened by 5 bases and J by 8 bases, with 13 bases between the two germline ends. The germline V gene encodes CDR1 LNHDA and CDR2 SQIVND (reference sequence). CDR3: CASSGARFYEQFF. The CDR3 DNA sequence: TGTGCCAGTAGTGGGGCTAGATTCTATGAGCAGTTCTTC.

The DNA for the CDR3 is TGTGCCAGCAGTTATAGACTAGCGGGACTAGGCGAGCAGTACTTC. It encodes CASSYRLAGLGEQYF. The genes are TRBV27 and TRBJ2-7; 11 nucleotides align to TRBD2. Germline CDR1 and CDR2: MNHEY and SMNVEV (reference sequence). This CDR3 has 15 residues. V lost 4 bases and J lost 6; bases outside the gene matches: 8.

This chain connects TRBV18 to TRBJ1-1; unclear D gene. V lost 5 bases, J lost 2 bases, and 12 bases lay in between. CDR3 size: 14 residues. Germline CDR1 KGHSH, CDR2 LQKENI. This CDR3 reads CASSVGGPNTEAFF. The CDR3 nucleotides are TGTGCCAGCTCAGTAGGTGGGCCTAACACTGAAGCTTTCTTT.

The chain's CDR3 is CASSEYSGASTDTQYF. CDR3 nucleotides: TGTGCCAGCAGTGAATATAGCGGGGCCAGCACAGATACGCAGTATTTT. V is TRBV6-1 and J is TRBJ2-3; the match to TRBD2 covers 8 bases. Trimming at V came to 2 bases and at J to 0 bases, leaving 4 bases not matched to a gene. CDR3 length equals 16 residues. The germline CDR1 and CDR2 sequences are MNHNS and SASEGT.

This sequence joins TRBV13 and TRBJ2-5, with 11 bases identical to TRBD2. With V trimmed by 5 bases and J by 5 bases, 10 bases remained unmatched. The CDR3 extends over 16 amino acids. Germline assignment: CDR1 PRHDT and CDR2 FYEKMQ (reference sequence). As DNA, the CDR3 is TGTGCCAGCAGCAACTTAGCGGGAGGGTTTTTGGAGACCCAGTACTTC. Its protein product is CASSNLAGGFLETQYF.

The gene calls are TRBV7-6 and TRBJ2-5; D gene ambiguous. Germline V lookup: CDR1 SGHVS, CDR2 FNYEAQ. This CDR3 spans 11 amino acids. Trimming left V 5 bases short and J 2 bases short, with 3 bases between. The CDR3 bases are TGTGCCAGCAGCGTACAAGAGACCCAGTACTTC. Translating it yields CASSVQETQYF.

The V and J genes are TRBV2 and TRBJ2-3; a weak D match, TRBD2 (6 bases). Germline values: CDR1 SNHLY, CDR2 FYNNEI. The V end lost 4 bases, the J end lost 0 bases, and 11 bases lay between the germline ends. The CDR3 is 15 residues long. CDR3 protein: CASSVGTPSTDTQYF. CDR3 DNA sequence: TGTGCCAGCAGTGTCGGGACTCCAAGCACAGATACGCAGTATTTT.

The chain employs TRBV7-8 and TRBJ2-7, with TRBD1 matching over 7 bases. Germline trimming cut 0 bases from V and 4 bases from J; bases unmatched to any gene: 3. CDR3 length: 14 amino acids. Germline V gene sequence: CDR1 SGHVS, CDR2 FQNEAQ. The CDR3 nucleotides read TGTGCCAGCAGCTTAGCCGGGACAGCTTACGAGCAGTACTTC. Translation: CASSLAGTAYEQYF.